The table lists the clone carrying this TCR beta chain with many counts. The antigen remains unidentified. With V trimmed by 4 bases and J by 5 bases, 7 bases remained unmatched. The CDR3 loop spans 15 amino acids. Looked up from germline, CDR1 is ENHRY and CDR2 is SYGVKD. This record comes from a study of T-cell reconstitution after alpha-beta-depleted transplantation in children. Study-level findings and limits: Two months or so post-transplant, alpha-beta T cells reportedly derived from several hundred expanded graft clones.

Unique molecular identifiers were built into the TCRbeta library. TCRdb ran MiXCR on the PCR reads and lists one entry per CDR3 protein. The data contain 120,000 to 150,000 distinct CDR3 sequences, about 9% of them singletons. This sequence was found in a female patient aged 2-9 years who had a stem cell transplant for congenital amegakaryocytic thrombocytopenia, so the T cells may come from the graft donor. The sample here was PBMCs, mostly from graft donor cells, taken 180 days after TCRalphabeta/CD19-depleted stem cell transplant. V and J are TRBV10-3 and TRBJ2-3, with TRBD1 matching over 9 bases. The CDR3 reads CAISVLQGAGDTQYF. The CDR3 nucleotides read TGTGCCATCAGTGTCTTACAGGGGGCGGGAGATACGCAGTATTTT.